A selection of T cell receptor beta chains follows, all from one sample in a study of human T cells and chemical hapten exposure. Each CDR3 protein is one row after TCRdb ran MiXCR on the RACE reads. The sample lists fewer than 100,000 distinct CDR3 sequences, roughly an eighth occurring once. The sample consisted of whole blood, taken in connection with sensitization to the hapten diphenylcyclopropenone (DPC). These receptors were collected from a woman aged 40 to 50 with alopecia areata. Some clones in this sample may be carry-over from other donors' samples. Both conserved end residues are part of each CDR3. The D gene is left open where the match is weak. A row's size may be missing; if present it is once, few, many or a size class.

len: 17
abundance: .
j_gene: TRBJ2-5
v_gene: TRBV28
d_gene: .
CDR3nt: TGTGCCAGCAGGCCCCCCCCCGTGGGGGGCGCAGAGGAGACCCAGTACTTC
CDR3aa: CASRPPPVGGAEETQYF

len: 14
abundance: few
j_gene: TRBJ2-7
v_gene: TRBV20-1
d_gene: TRBD1
CDR3nt: TGCAGTGCTAGAGCCCCCGGGACAGACTACGAGCAGTACTTC
CDR3aa: CSARAPGTDYEQYF

len: 14
abundance: .
j_gene: TRBJ2-7
v_gene: TRBV24-1
d_gene: .
CDR3nt: TGTGCCACCAGTTCAGGACGTGGGTCCTACGAGCAGTACTTC
CDR3aa: CATSSGRGSYEQYF

len: 12
abundance: many
j_gene: TRBJ2-7
v_gene: TRBV28
d_gene: TRBD2
CDR3nt: TGTGCCTCTAGCGGGGGCTCCTACGAGCAGTACTTC
CDR3aa: CASSGGSYEQYF

len: 20
abundance: .
j_gene: TRBJ2-2
v_gene: TRBV10-2
d_gene: TRBD2
CDR3nt: TGCGCCAGCAGCCACAGGGGGCTGGGACTAGCGGGAGGAGGCACCGGGGAGCTGTTTTTT
CDR3aa: CASSHRGLGLAGGGTGELFF

len: 17
abundance: .
j_gene: TRBJ2-3
v_gene: TRBV11-2
d_gene: .
CDR3nt: TGTGCCAGCAGCTTTGCGTATCGAGGGAGCCCTTCTACTACGCAGTATTTT
CDR3aa: CASSFAYRGSPSTTQYF

len: 15
abundance: many
j_gene: TRBJ1-1
v_gene: TRBV7-2
d_gene: TRBD1
CDR3nt: TGTGCCAGCAGCTTAAGTAGGGGGCTGAACACTGAAGCTTTCTTT
CDR3aa: CASSLSRGLNTEAFF

len: 12
abundance: few
j_gene: TRBJ1-4
v_gene: TRBV5-5
d_gene: .
CDR3nt: TGTGCCAGCAGCCGGACGGGGGTAAAACTGTTTTTT
CDR3aa: CASSRTGVKLFF

len: 16
abundance: medium-sized
j_gene: TRBJ2-1
v_gene: TRBV9
d_gene: TRBD2
CDR3nt: TGTGCCAGCAGCGTAGCAGGCGGGAGGCCGTACAATGAGCAGTTCTTC
CDR3aa: CASSVAGGRPYNEQFF

len: 16
abundance: many
j_gene: TRBJ1-6
v_gene: TRBV27
d_gene: .
CDR3nt: TGTGCCAGCAGTTTCTCCGGGACGGCGAGTAATTCACCCCTCCACTTT
CDR3aa: CASSFSGTASNSPLHF

len: 14
abundance: .
j_gene: TRBJ1-1
v_gene: TRBV28
d_gene: TRBD1
CDR3nt: TGTGCCAGCAGTTTACCGACAGGGCCCACTGAAGCTTTCTTT
CDR3aa: CASSLPTGPTEAFF

len: 13
abundance: few
j_gene: TRBJ2-1
v_gene: TRBV5-4
d_gene: .
CDR3nt: TGTGCCAGCAACGTAATGGGGCGCGATGAGCAGTTCTTC
CDR3aa: CASNVMGRDEQFF

len: 15
abundance: .
j_gene: TRBJ2-1
v_gene: TRBV10-3
d_gene: TRBD1
CDR3nt: TGTGCCATCAGTCAGACAGGGGAATCCTACAATGAGCAGTTCTTC
CDR3aa: CAISQTGESYNEQFF

len: 13
abundance: few
j_gene: TRBJ2-5
v_gene: TRBV19
d_gene: .
CDR3nt: TGTGCCAGTAGTGTCGAGGCCCAAGAGACCCAGTACTTC
CDR3aa: CASSVEAQETQYF

len: 14
abundance: many
j_gene: TRBJ2-3
v_gene: TRBV29-1
d_gene: .
CDR3nt: TGCAGCGTTGAAACCTTCTCATACGCAGATACGCAGTATTTT
CDR3aa: CSVETFSYADTQYF

len: 13
abundance: many
j_gene: TRBJ2-7
v_gene: TRBV20-1
d_gene: .
CDR3nt: TGCAGTGCCCTACGGGGCGGGTTATGGGAGCAGTACTTC
CDR3aa: CSALRGGLWEQYF

len: 13
abundance: many
j_gene: TRBJ2-5
v_gene: TRBV11-2
d_gene: TRBD1
CDR3nt: TGTGCCAGCAGCATCCGACAGGGTGAGACCCAGTACTTC
CDR3aa: CASSIRQGETQYF

len: 15
abundance: few
j_gene: TRBJ2-3
v_gene: TRBV24-1
d_gene: .
CDR3nt: TGTGCCACCAGTGAGCCGGCAGGGAGGACAGATACGCAGTATTTT
CDR3aa: CATSEPAGRTDTQYF

len: 13
abundance: .
j_gene: TRBJ2-7
v_gene: TRBV5-1
d_gene: .
CDR3nt: TGCGCCAGCAGCTTGAGGAGCTCCTACGAGCAGTACTTC
CDR3aa: CASSLRSSYEQYF

len: 13
abundance: .
j_gene: TRBJ2-1
v_gene: TRBV10-3
d_gene: .
CDR3nt: TGTGCCATCAGTGAGGTTAAGGAAAATGAGCAGTTCTTC
CDR3aa: CAISEVKENEQFF

len: 13
abundance: many
j_gene: TRBJ1-5
v_gene: TRBV2
d_gene: .
CDR3nt: TGTGCCAGCAGTGCGTATGAAAATCAGCCCCAGCATTTT
CDR3aa: CASSAYENQPQHF

len: 13
abundance: few
j_gene: TRBJ2-3
v_gene: TRBV20-1
d_gene: TRBD2
CDR3nt: TGCAGTGCAGGACTAGCGGTCACAGATACGCAGTATTTT
CDR3aa: CSAGLAVTDTQYF

len: 14
abundance: few
j_gene: TRBJ1-3
v_gene: TRBV21-1
d_gene: .
CDR3nt: TGTGCCAGCAGGGACAGGCAGCCTGGAAACACCATATATTTT
CDR3aa: CASRDRQPGNTIYF

len: 16
abundance: .
j_gene: TRBJ1-1
v_gene: TRBV5-1
d_gene: .
CDR3nt: TGCGCCAGCAGCTCCAAAATAGTGGACAGGAACACTGAAGCTTTCTTT
CDR3aa: CASSSKIVDRNTEAFF

len: 14
abundance: few
j_gene: TRBJ2-7
v_gene: TRBV28
d_gene: .
CDR3nt: TGTGCCAGCAGGCTAACCGGGCAGTACAACGAGCAGTACTTC
CDR3aa: CASRLTGQYNEQYF

len: 15
abundance: .
j_gene: TRBJ1-4
v_gene: TRBV24-1
d_gene: .
CDR3nt: TGTGCCACCAGTGACTCGGACAGTTCTAATGAAAAACTGTTTTTT
CDR3aa: CATSDSDSSNEKLFF

len: 15
abundance: many
j_gene: TRBJ1-2
v_gene: TRBV7-9
d_gene: .
CDR3nt: TGTGCCAGCAGCACACACCGGGACTTCAACTATGGCTACACCTTC
CDR3aa: CASSTHRDFNYGYTF

len: 14
abundance: many
j_gene: TRBJ2-7
v_gene: TRBV7-3
d_gene: TRBD2
CDR3nt: TGTGCCAGCAGCCAACTAGCGGGGGCATACGAGCAGTACTTC
CDR3aa: CASSQLAGAYEQYF

len: 14
abundance: .
j_gene: TRBJ1-2
v_gene: TRBV28
d_gene: .
CDR3nt: TGTGCCAGCTACCGGTCTAGGACGCCCTATGGCTACACCTTC
CDR3aa: CASYRSRTPYGYTF

len: 14
abundance: many
j_gene: TRBJ1-2
v_gene: TRBV5-4
d_gene: .
CDR3nt: TGTGCCAGCAGCCCACCGGGACAAGCCTATGGCTACACCTTC
CDR3aa: CASSPPGQAYGYTF

len: 13
abundance: few
j_gene: TRBJ2-1
v_gene: TRBV7-8
d_gene: .
CDR3nt: TGTGCCAGCAGCTTATCCTCGGTCAGGGAGCAGTTCTTC
CDR3aa: CASSLSSVREQFF

len: 15
abundance: .
j_gene: TRBJ1-4
v_gene: TRBV12-3/TRBV12-4
d_gene: .
CDR3nt: TGTGCCAGCAGTCAAACAGGGCCAACTAATGAAAAACTGTTTTTT
CDR3aa: CASSQTGPTNEKLFF

len: 13
abundance: many
j_gene: TRBJ2-7
v_gene: TRBV24-1
d_gene: .
CDR3nt: TGTGCCACCGAAGACGCTTTCTCCTACGAGCAGTACTTC
CDR3aa: CATEDAFSYEQYF

len: 13
abundance: once
j_gene: TRBJ1-1
v_gene: TRBV7-2
d_gene: TRBD1
CDR3nt: TGTGCCAGCGCTACACCACAGGGGTCTAAAGCTTTCTTT
CDR3aa: CASATPQGSKAFF

len: 13
abundance: .
j_gene: TRBJ2-3
v_gene: TRBV9
d_gene: .
CDR3nt: TGTGCCAGCAGCGTAACTCTAGCAGATACGCAGTATTTT
CDR3aa: CASSVTLADTQYF

len: 13
abundance: few
j_gene: TRBJ1-5
v_gene: TRBV11-2
d_gene: .
CDR3nt: TGTGCCAGCAGCTTAAGGGAGGCACAGCCCCAGCATTTT
CDR3aa: CASSLREAQPQHF

len: 16
abundance: few
j_gene: TRBJ2-7
v_gene: TRBV20-1
d_gene: TRBD2
CDR3nt: TGCAGTGCTAGAGGGGCGCGGGAGGGCCCCACCTACGAGCAGTACTTC
CDR3aa: CSARGAREGPTYEQYF

len: 15
abundance: .
j_gene: TRBJ2-1
v_gene: TRBV7-7
d_gene: TRBD2
CDR3nt: TGTGCTAGCAGCCCGACCGGGGGGACCTACAATGAGCAGTTCTTC
CDR3aa: CASSPTGGTYNEQFF

len: 12
abundance: .
j_gene: TRBJ1-4
v_gene: TRBV6-5
d_gene: .
CDR3nt: TGTGCCAGCAGAGGCGGGCCTGAAAAACTGTTTTTT
CDR3aa: CASRGGPEKLFF

len: 12
abundance: few
j_gene: TRBJ1-2
v_gene: TRBV12-3/TRBV12-4
d_gene: .
CDR3nt: TGTGCCAGCAGTTTTACAGACTATGGCTACACCTTC
CDR3aa: CASSFTDYGYTF

len: 11
abundance: many
j_gene: TRBJ2-7
v_gene: TRBV29-1
d_gene: .
CDR3nt: TGCAGCGTTGGTGACCCCTACGAGCAGTACTTC
CDR3aa: CSVGDPYEQYF

len: 13
abundance: few
j_gene: TRBJ2-3
v_gene: TRBV7-2
d_gene: .
CDR3nt: TGTGCCAGCAGCTCCACTTGGGGAGATACGCAGTATTTT
CDR3aa: CASSSTWGDTQYF

len: 15
abundance: few
j_gene: TRBJ2-3
v_gene: TRBV7-6
d_gene: .
CDR3nt: TGTGCCAGCTCGAACCAGGGACTTCTCACAGATACGCAGTATTTT
CDR3aa: CASSNQGLLTDTQYF

len: 13
abundance: .
j_gene: TRBJ2-1
v_gene: TRBV28
d_gene: .
CDR3nt: TGTGCCAGCAGGCGTGAGAGCCCTAATGAGCAGTTCTTC
CDR3aa: CASRRESPNEQFF

len: 19
abundance: .
j_gene: TRBJ2-2
v_gene: TRBV10-3
d_gene: .
CDR3nt: TGTGCCATCAGTGAGTGGCTAGACAGAGCGAGAGCGAACACCGGGGAGCTGTTTTTT
CDR3aa: CAISEWLDRARANTGELFF

len: 14
abundance: few
j_gene: TRBJ1-1
v_gene: TRBV6-1
d_gene: .
CDR3nt: TGTGCCAGCAGTGCCGGGAACAGCGGCACTGAAGCTTTCTTT
CDR3aa: CASSAGNSGTEAFF

len: 18
abundance: .
j_gene: TRBJ2-7
v_gene: TRBV6-6
d_gene: .
CDR3nt: TGTGCCAGCAGCAAGTCCAGGTCTCGGACAGGGCGGGAGGGCGAGCAGTACTTC
CDR3aa: CASSKSRSRTGREGEQYF

len: 14
abundance: .
j_gene: TRBJ2-5
v_gene: TRBV5-4
d_gene: TRBD1
CDR3nt: TGTGCCAGCAGCCGTCGAGACAGGGAAGAGACCCAGTACTTC
CDR3aa: CASSRRDREETQYF

len: 15
abundance: few
j_gene: TRBJ2-3
v_gene: TRBV27
d_gene: .
CDR3nt: TGTGCCAGCAGTGTAATGACAGGGCGGGGAGATACGCAGTATTTT
CDR3aa: CASSVMTGRGDTQYF